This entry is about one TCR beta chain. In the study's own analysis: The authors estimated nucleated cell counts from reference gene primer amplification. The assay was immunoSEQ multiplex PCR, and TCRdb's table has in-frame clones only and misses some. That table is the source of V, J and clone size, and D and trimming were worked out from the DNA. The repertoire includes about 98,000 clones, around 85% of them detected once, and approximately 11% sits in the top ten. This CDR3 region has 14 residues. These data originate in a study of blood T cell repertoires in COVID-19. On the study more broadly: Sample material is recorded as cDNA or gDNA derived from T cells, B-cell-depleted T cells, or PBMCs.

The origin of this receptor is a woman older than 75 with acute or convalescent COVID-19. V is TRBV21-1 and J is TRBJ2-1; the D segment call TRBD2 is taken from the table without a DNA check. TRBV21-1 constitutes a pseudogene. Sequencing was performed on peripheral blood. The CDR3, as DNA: TGTGCCAGCAGCAGAACTAGCGGGGGCGATGAGCAGTTCTTC. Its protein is CASSRTSGGDEQFF.